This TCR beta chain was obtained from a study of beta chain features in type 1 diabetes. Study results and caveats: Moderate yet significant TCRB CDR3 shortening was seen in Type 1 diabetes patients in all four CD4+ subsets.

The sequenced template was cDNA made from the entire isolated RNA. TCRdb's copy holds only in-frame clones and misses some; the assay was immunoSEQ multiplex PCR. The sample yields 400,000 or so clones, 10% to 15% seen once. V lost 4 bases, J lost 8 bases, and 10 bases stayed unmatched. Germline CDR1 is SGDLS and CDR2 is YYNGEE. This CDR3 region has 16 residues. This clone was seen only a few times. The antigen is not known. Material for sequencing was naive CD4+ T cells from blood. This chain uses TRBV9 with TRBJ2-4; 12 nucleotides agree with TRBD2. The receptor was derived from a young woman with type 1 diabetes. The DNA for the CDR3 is TGTGCCAGCAGCCCTTGGACTAGCGGGAAACGGGACATTCAGTACTTC. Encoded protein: CASSPWTSGKRDIQYF.